The 27 T cell receptor beta chains below all came from one sample that was sequenced in a study of blood T cell repertoires in COVID-19 (TCRdb year 2020). Library construction relied on the immunoSEQ multiplex PCR assay. TCRdb carries this immuneACCESS record with in-frame sequences only. Its versions omit some clonotypes, under half of them owing to an unresolved V gene in the studies checked, with the rest unexplained. The sample yields about 130,000 clones; about 88% were counted once. The top ten clones comprise 1% to 1.5% of the sample. Sequencing was performed on peripheral blood. The receptor set was obtained from a woman aged 80 or over with acute or convalescent COVID-19.

The gene calls are TRBV27 and TRBJ2-3, with a possible D match to TRBD1 (5 bases). V shed 2 bases and J shed 0 bases, with 9 bases lying between them. There are 15 residues in the CDR3. Germline V gene sequence: CDR1 MNHEY, CDR2 SMNVEV (reference sequence). The CDR3 is CASSLIGDSTDTQYF. The CDR3 bases are TGTGCCAGCAGTTTAATAGGGGATAGCACAGATACGCAGTATTTT.

The chain is built from TRBV6-5 and TRBJ1-2; tentative D call: TRBD1 (5 bases). Germline V CDR1 and CDR2: MNHEY, SVGAGI. The CDR3 runs 14 residues. Trimming pared 3 bases from V and 6 bases from J, leaving 14 bases between. CDR3 protein: CASSYRGRENGYTF. The CDR3 DNA sequence: TGTGCCAGCAGTTATCGGGGGAGGGAAAATGGCTACACCTTC.

V gene TRBV7-9 combines with J gene TRBJ2-3; 10 bases are a match to TRBD1. Germline CDR1 SEHNR, CDR2 FQNEAQ (reference sequence). There are 15 residues in the CDR3. J was trimmed by 4 bases and V by 3 bases; bases with no gene match: 4. DNA of the CDR3: TGTGCCAGCAGCTTTACCGGGACAGGGGCAGATACGCAGTATTTT. Its protein is CASSFTGTGADTQYF.

The chain recombines TRBV4-2 with TRBJ1-4; D ambiguous. CDR3 length: 14 residues. Germline CDR1 reads LGHNA; CDR2 reads YNFKEQ. V was clipped by 0 bases and J by 10 bases, with 12 bases between them. This chain's CDR3 is CASSQELLGGKLFF. CDR3 bases: TGTGCCAGCAGCCAAGAACTGTTAGGAGGAAAACTGTTTTTT.

This chain connects TRBV6-6 to TRBJ1-5; 8 bases map to TRBD1. Unmatched junction bases numbered 4, after V lost 5 bases and J lost 4 bases. The germline gives CDR1 MNHNY, CDR2 SVGAGI (reference sequence). The CDR3 spans 14 residues. CDR3 in DNA: TGTGCCAGCAGTGACAGGGGCCTTAATCAGCCCCAGCATTTT. It is translated as CASSDRGLNQPQHF.

The rearrangement links TRBV19 to TRBJ2-5, with 15 bases matching TRBD2. Trimming cost V 3 bases and J 4 bases; bases outside gene matches: 9. Germline CDR1 is LNHDA and CDR2 is SQIVND (reference sequence). The CDR3 sequence is 18 residues long. The CDR3 DNA is TGTGCCAGTAGTATGGGGGGACTAGCGGGAGGTGTCGGAGAGACCCAGTACTTC. The encoded protein is CASSMGGLAGGVGETQYF.

The rearrangement links TRBV2 to TRBJ1-5; a weak D match, TRBD1 (6 bases). Trimming pared 8 bases from V and 7 bases from J, leaving 18 bases between. The germline CDR1 and CDR2 sequences are SNHLY and FYNNEI. There are 14 residues in the CDR3. The CDR3 DNA is TGTGCCAGCTCGATCACAGGGTGGATACAGCCCCAGCATTTT. It yields the protein CASSITGWIQPQHF.

The rearrangement links TRBV4-2 to TRBJ2-3; 8 bases agree with TRBD2. The CDR3 contains 15 residues. V was pared by 4 bases and J by 2 bases, with 5 bases of the junction left unmatched. Germline V gene sequence: CDR1 LGHNA, CDR2 YNFKEQ. The DNA for the CDR3 is TGTGCCAGCAGCCGGGAGCGGGGGCCCACAGATACGCAGTATTTT. Protein: CASSRERGPTDTQYF.

J is TRBJ2-6 and V is TRBV7-8, with TRBD2 matching over 7 bases. Germline assignment: CDR1 SGHVS and CDR2 FQNEAQ. This CDR3 is built from 19 residues. V was clipped by 3 bases and J by 2 bases; unmatched bases: 13. CDR3 nucleotides: TGTGCCAGCAGCTTTTGTCTGGGAGGGGTAGGTACTGGGGCCAACGTCCTGACTTTC. Residues: CASSFCLGGVGTGANVLTF.

The rearrangement links TRBV15 to TRBJ2-4, with 8 bases lining up with TRBD2. With 1 base clipped from V and 7 bases from J, the junction kept 12 bases outside the gene matches. CDR1 LNHNV and CDR2 YYDKDF come from the germline V gene (reference sequence). This CDR3 region has 17 residues. CDR3 coding DNA: TGTGCCACCAGCAGAGGGACCGGGAGGGCCGAAGGGAACATTCAGTACTTC. Translated, it gives CATSRGTGRAEGNIQYF. The variable domain in full, completed from reference TRBV15 and TRBJ2-4, reads DAMVIQNPRYQVTQFGKPVTLSCSQTLNHNVMYWYQQKSSQAPKLLFHYYDKDFNNEADTPDNFQSRRPNTSFCFLDIRSPGLGDTAMYLCATSRGTGRAEGNIQYFGAGTRLSVL.

The chain has TRBV7-2 and TRBJ2-1; 11 bases line up with TRBD2. The CDR3 spans 17 residues. Trimming took 1 base from V and 0 from J; bases not matched to a gene: 2. Per germline, CDR1 SGHTA and CDR2 FQGNSA. CDR3 residues: CASSLVSGGASYNEQFF. CDR3 coding DNA: TGTGCCAGCAGCTTAGTTAGCGGGGGGGCCTCCTACAATGAGCAGTTCTTC. Based on the CDR3 plus reference TRBV7-2 and TRBJ2-1, the full variable domain is GAGVSQSPSNKVTEKGKDVELRCDPISGHTALYWYRQSLGQGLEFLIYFQGNSAPDKSGLPSDRFSAERTGGSVSTLTIQRTQQEDSAVYLCASSLVSGGASYNEQFFGPGTRLTVL.

The V gene is TRBV7-8, the J gene TRBJ1-1, with unresolved D. Germline V CDR1 and CDR2: SGHVS, FQNEAQ. The length of the CDR3 is 13 residues. Trimming shortened V by 5 bases and J by 7 bases, and 14 bases separated the two germline ends. The CDR3 DNA reads as TGTGCCAGCAGCCGCAGTTCAGTGGTTGAAGCTTTCTTT. It yields the protein CASSRSSVVEAFF. Drawing the rest from reference TRBV7-8 and TRBJ1-1, the complete variable domain is GAGVSQSPRYKVAKRGQDVALRCDPISGHVSLFWYQQALGQGPEFLTYFQNEAQLDKSGLPSDRFFAERPEGSVSTLKIQRTQQEDSAVYLCASSRSSVVEAFFGQGTRLTVV.

This clone came up once. The CDR3 here is CASSLAATSGRLADTQYF. CDR3 nucleotides: TGCGCCAGCAGCTTGGCCGCGACTAGCGGGAGGTTGGCAGATACGCAGTATTTT. The rearrangement links TRBV5-1 to TRBJ2-3; 13 bases match TRBD2. The CDR3 has 18 amino acids. V shed 0 bases and J 4 bases; nucleotides not matched to a gene: 8. The germline CDR1 and CDR2 sequences are SGHRS and YFSETQ.

The CDR3 DNA is TGTGCCAGCAGTGGTCTAGCGGGGAGCACAGATACGCAGTATTTT. Its translation is CASSGLAGSTDTQYF. The V call is TRBV2, the J call TRBJ2-3; 9 nucleotides agree with TRBD2. Germline assignment: CDR1 SNHLY and CDR2 FYNNEI. The V gene end was trimmed by 4 bases and the J gene end by 0 bases; junction bases not matched to a gene: 2. The length of the CDR3 is 15 residues. The entire variable domain, with the rest obtained from reference TRBV2 and TRBJ2-3, is as follows: EPEVTQTPSHQVTQMGQEVILRCVPISNHLYFYWYRQILGQKVEFLVSFYNNEISEKSEIFDDQFSVERPDGSNFTLKIRSTKLEDSAMYFCASSGLAGSTDTQYFGPGTRLTVL.

The chain links TRBV9 to TRBJ2-1, with a tentative D call TRBD1 (8 bases). CDR1 and CDR2 from the germline V gene are SGDLS and YYNGEE. V dropped 1 base and J dropped 5 bases, with 19 bases sitting between them. This CDR3 is 17 amino acids long. The CDR3, as DNA: TGTGCCAGCAGCGTACCAGACAGGGGAGGGACCGACAATGAGCAGTTCTTC. Residues: CASSVPDRGGTDNEQFF. The full variable domain, completed using reference TRBV9 and TRBJ2-1, is DSGVTQTPKHLITATGQRVTLRCSPRSGDLSVYWYQQSLDQGLQFLIQYYNGEERAKGNILERFSAQQFPDLHSELNLSSLELGDSALYFCASSVPDRGGTDNEQFFGPGTRLTVL.

The V gene is TRBV7-2, the J gene TRBJ2-2; 10 bases line up with TRBD1. This CDR3 has 18 residues. Germline lookup yields CDR1 SGHTA and CDR2 FQGNSA. Unmatched junction bases numbered 11, after V lost 3 bases and J lost 4 bases. The CDR3 reads CASSFYTTGGKFTGELFF. The DNA of the CDR3 is TGTGCCAGCAGCTTCTATACGACAGGGGGCAAATTCACCGGGGAGCTGTTTTTT.

V gene TRBV2 combines with J gene TRBJ1-6; 8 nucleotides match TRBD1. Per germline, CDR1 SNHLY and CDR2 FYNNEI. V lost 6 bases and J lost 7; bases outside the gene matches: 5. The CDR3 extends over 14 amino acids. DNA for the CDR3: TGTGCCAGCAGGTCCGGGACAGGCAATTCACCCCTCCACTTT. As protein: CASRSGTGNSPLHF. Using reference TRBV2 and TRBJ1-6 for the parts outside the CDR3, the full variable domain is EPEVTQTPSHQVTQMGQEVILRCVPISNHLYFYWYRQILGQKVEFLVSFYNNEISEKSEIFDDQFSVERPDGSNFTLKIRSTKLEDSAMYFCASRSGTGNSPLHFGNGTRLTVT.

The V and J genes are TRBV24-1 and TRBJ2-5, with TRBD2 matching over 8 bases. Germline CDR1 and CDR2: KGHDR and SFDVKD. J gave up 3 bases and V 5 bases, and 4 bases lay outside the gene matches. The CDR3 runs 14 residues. The CDR3 DNA follows: TGTGCCACCAGTGTATCGGGAGGGGAAGAGACCCAGTACTTC. Encoded protein: CATSVSGGEETQYF.

This CDR3 is CASSPGTVYNSPLHF. The CDR3 DNA is TGTGCCAGCAGCCCGGGGACAGTTTATAATTCACCCCTCCACTTT. The chain couples TRBV7-8 to TRBJ1-6; 7 positions match TRBD1. The V and J ends lost 5 bases and 4 bases, in that order; junction bases with no gene match: 5. Germline CDR1 SGHVS, CDR2 FQNEAQ. The CDR3 has 15 amino acids.

Written as DNA, the CDR3 is TGCAGTGCACTCCGACAGTACGAGCAGTACTTC. Translated: CSALRQYEQYF. The J gene is TRBJ2-7, the V gene TRBV20-1; TRBD1 might be the D (5 bases). Trimming took off 6 bases at V and 4 bases at J, with 10 bases between the two ends. CDR1 and CDR2 (germline): DFQATT, SNEGSKA (reference sequence). The CDR3 covers 11 residues.

J is TRBJ1-5 and V is TRBV5-6; TRBD1 might be the D (6 bases). The germline V gene has CDR1 SGHDT and CDR2 YYEEEE. The CDR3 is 16 residues long. Between the trimmed V and J ends, which lost 4 bases and 2 bases, there was a span of 16 bases. The CDR3 bases are TGTGCCAGCAGCCAGAAACAGGGATCGCGCAATCAGCCCCAGCATTTT. Amino acids: CASSQKQGSRNQPQHF.

This chain connects TRBV5-1 to TRBJ2-2, with 8 positions matching TRBD2. J was trimmed by 0 bases and V by 4 bases; bases with no gene match: 11. The germline CDR1 and CDR2 sequences are SGHRS and YFSETQ. The length of the CDR3 is 18 residues. Here the CDR3 DNA reads TGCGCCAGCAGCGTATTAAGCGGGGGTTTAGCGAACACCGGGGAGCTGTTTTTT. Its protein is CASSVLSGGLANTGELFF.

The V gene is TRBV5-8, the J gene TRBJ1-1, with 8 bases identical to TRBD1. This CDR3 region has 15 residues. In germline, CDR1 is SGHTS, CDR2 YDEGEE. V trimming: 4 bases; J trimming: 2 bases; junction bases outside the gene matches: 7. The CDR3 DNA follows: TGTGCCAGCAGCCCTCAGACAGGGGTTAACACTGAAGCTTTCTTT. Translation: CASSPQTGVNTEAFF.

The chain links TRBV11-2 to TRBJ1-4; 8 positions match TRBD1. Germline assignment: CDR1 SGHAT and CDR2 FQNNGV. This CDR3 contains 15 residues. Trimming took 0 bases from V and 8 from J; bases not matched to a gene: 5. CDR3 protein: CASSLDTGGREKLFF. The CDR3 DNA reads as TGTGCCAGCAGCTTAGATACAGGGGGAAGAGAAAAACTGTTTTTT.

The chain is built from TRBV7-9 and TRBJ2-3, with no clear D. V lost 2 bases and J 6 bases, leaving 6 bases between the germline ends. Germline CDR1 and CDR2: SEHNR and FQNEAQ (reference sequence). CDR3 size: 12 residues. DNA for the CDR3: TGTGCCAGCAGCTTACTAGTCGATACGCAGTATTTT. Protein product: CASSLLVDTQYF.

The chain recombines TRBV3-1 (or the pseudogene TRBV3-2) with TRBJ1-4; 9 bases agree with TRBD1. The ends lost 3 bases at V and 8 bases at J; junction bases unmatched: 4. CDR3 length equals 14 residues. Germline V gene lookup returns CDR1 LGHDT and CDR2 YNNKEL (reference sequence). The CDR3 DNA reads as TGTGCCAGCAGCCAGACAGGGGGGGGAGAAAAACTGTTTTTT. Its protein product is CASSQTGGGEKLFF.

The rearrangement joins TRBV18 to TRBJ2-6, with D possibly TRBD1 on 5 matching bases. The V end lost 3 bases, the J end lost 0 bases, and 12 bases lay between the germline ends. The CDR3 extends over 17 amino acids. The germline V gene has CDR1 KGHSH and CDR2 LQKENI. Here the CDR3 reads CASSPAGPGSGANVLTF. DNA of the CDR3: TGTGCCAGCTCACCCGCAGGGCCAGGCTCTGGGGCCAACGTCCTGACTTTC.